A single TCR beta chain is shown here with its context. Authors' analysis steps: Amplifying reference gene primers gave estimates of nucleated cell counts. The table came from immunoSEQ multiplex PCR; TCRdb's copy has only in-frame clones and leaves some out. V, J and clone size reflect that table, while D and trimming were determined from the DNA. The data show 240,000 or so clones, approximately 87% seen once. The data belong to a study of blood T cell repertoires in COVID-19. The CDR3 is 18 residues long. V was shortened by 0 bases and J by 2 bases, with 20 bases between the two germline ends. Germline loops: CDR1 SGDLS, CDR2 YYNGEE.

This chain connects TRBV9 to TRBJ2-5; TRBD2 might be the D (7 bases). The sequenced material came from peripheral blood. The sequence derives from a man in his sixties with acute or convalescent COVID-19. This CDR3 reads CASSVVAGVVGQQETQYF. CDR3 in DNA: TGTGCCAGCAGCGTAGTAGCGGGTGTAGTCGGACAGCAAGAGACCCAGTACTTC. Full variable domain (outside the CDR3, taken from reference TRBV9 and TRBJ2-5): DSGVTQTPKHLITATGQRVTLRCSPRSGDLSVYWYQQSLDQGLQFLIQYYNGEERAKGNILERFSAQQFPDLHSELNLSSLELGDSALYFCASSVVAGVVGQQETQYFGPGTRLLVL.